The clone carrying this TCR beta chain was detected only a few times. This sample was taken from a study of blood T cells in healthy people across ages. Looked up from germline, CDR1 is SGHTA and CDR2 is FQGNSA. The CDR3 has 15 residues. The ends were cut back, 5 bases at V and 0 bases at J, with 11 bases in the middle. Researchers report isolating at least 6.5 million PBMCs per sample. A second PCR, run for roughly 7 to 12 cycles, used a sample-barcoded 5' primer plus a J-beta primer mix. TCRdb called the 5' RACE reads again in MiXCR, with one record for every CDR3 protein. In the table there are approximately 960,000 distinct CDR3 sequences, just under 30% of which are singletons. These data were likewise used in another study, on T cells of mothers and their children. That study adds: The sample comes from eight to ten healthy Caucasian donors: mothers and children.

What was sequenced was blood. The TCR comes from a middle-aged woman in good health. The chain has TRBV7-2 and TRBJ1-3, with D unresolved. As DNA, the CDR3 is TGTGCCAGCAGCCGCCGGGGAGACTCTGGAAACACCATATATTTT. Translation gives CASSRRGDSGNTIYF. The complete variable domain, with remaining parts taken from reference TRBV7-2 and TRBJ1-3, reads GAGVSQSPSNKVTEKGKDVELRCDPISGHTALYWYRQSLGQGLEFLIYFQGNSAPDKSGLPSDRFSAERTGGSVSTLTIQRTQQEDSAVYLCASSRRGDSGNTIYFGEGSWLTVV.